This TCR beta chain was observed in a study of early T cells in non-severe SARS-CoV-2 infection. Looking at the study overall: Unsorted whole blood bulk RNA was sequenced, with unpaired chains.

Individual cDNA molecules carried attached unique molecular identifiers. TCRdb passed the 5' RACE reads through MiXCR, listing each CDR3 protein once. Of about 41,000 distinct CDR3 sequences listed, roughly 11% were seen once; the top ten hold roughly 9%. Trimming stripped 2 bases from V and 3 bases from J, with 13 bases between. Germline V CDR1 and CDR2: SGDLS, YYNGEE. The CDR3 totals 15 residues. This clonotype was counted at least ten times. What it binds is unknown. Study-level points and caveats: Matching results from VDJdb favored anti-spike CD8 responses, leaving private and CD4 specificities undetected.

The sequenced sample consisted of whole blood. The rearrangement links TRBV9 to TRBJ2-3; D is perhaps TRBD2 (6 bases). The sequence derives from an adult who was a healthcare worker with PCR-confirmed SARS-CoV-2 infection or an uninfected control (not recorded which). The CDR3 sequence: CASSVVAGPTDTQYF. The CDR3 DNA sequence: TGTGCCAGCAGCGTTGTGGCGGGGCCGACAGATACGCAGTATTTT. The whole variable domain, remainder taken from reference TRBV9 and TRBJ2-3, is DSGVTQTPKHLITATGQRVTLRCSPRSGDLSVYWYQQSLDQGLQFLIQYYNGEERAKGNILERFSAQQFPDLHSELNLSSLELGDSALYFCASSVVAGPTDTQYFGPGTRLTVL.